This TCR beta chain was obtained from a study of T cell repertoires in cytomegalovirus infection (dated by TCRdb to between 2017 and 2020). Some background on the complete study: Donor HLA type was relevant to the analysis, as public TCR beta signatures indicated carriage of CMV infection together with the matching HLA type.

Data came from an Illumina HiSeq 1500. TCRdb took the public reads, trimmed them with fastp at Q25, ran MiXCR for clone calling and kept in-frame beta chains. Rows are unified per CDR3 protein, each entry keeping the most common DNA and genes. For this sample there are around 350,000 distinct CDR3 sequences; about a sixth appear just once. Around 9.3% of the sample rests with the top ten. The research as a whole found: Carriers of CMV infection plus the relevant HLA type were discriminated by the cumulative frequency of public TCR beta family members in the study cohort and in an independent roughly 380-donor cohort. The ex vivo response was dominated by HLA-C-restricted CMV-specific TCR beta clonotypes, which also provided the single most frequent clonotype in two of eight donors.

This clonotype occurred many times. Its antigen specificity is not known. No quality values exist for individual bases; no much larger clone is one base distant. The material sequenced was PBMCs. The clonotype originates from a human donor in good health (CMV status not recorded). Some clones in this sample may be carry-over from other donors' samples.

The CDR3 here reads CASRVLGAVGELFF. The nucleotides read TGTGCCAGCAGGGTGCTCGGAGCGGTCGGGGAGCTGTTTTTT. The rearranged chain carries TRBV7-6 and TRBJ2-2, with TRBD2 as a weak D call on 5 bases. The junction shows trimming of 6 bases on V and 7 bases on J, plus 15 bases between the germline ends. The germline V gene gives CDR1 as SGHVS and CDR2 as FNYEAQ. Taken from cysteine to phenylalanine, the CDR3 has 14 residues. Left in the record is the CDR3 DNA by itself, 42 bases read in frame from the first base.